This section outlines one T cell receptor (beta chain) sequence together with its context. The antigen remains unidentified. This sample was included in a study of cytomegalovirus exposure and HLA in healthy donors. Findings and caveats of the study: In a later analysis, most CMV-associated TCR beta chains appeared HLA-restricted.

Germline V gene sequence: CDR1 SGDLS, CDR2 YYNGEE. The CDR3 has 17 amino acids. After removal of 3 bases from V and 0 bases from J, the junction contained 8 bases not matched to a gene. 60 Vbeta and 13 Jbeta primers were used in PCR. Assay: immunoSEQ multiplex PCR; the TCRdb copy retains only in-frame clones and omits some. Counted here are 100,000 to 150,000 clones, around 80% occurring once; the ten biggest clones make up about 2%. Sequenced sample: PBMCs. V and J are TRBV9 and TRBJ2-1; 8 nucleotides match TRBD1. The TCR originated in a man in his forties or fifties in good health and CMV-seronegative. CDR3 region: CASSAKITGGSYNEQFF. In DNA, the CDR3 is TGTGCCAGCAGCGCCAAAATTACAGGGGGCTCCTACAATGAGCAGTTCTTC.